The 5 T cell receptor beta chains below come from one sample, sequenced in a study of blood T cells in healthy people across ages. A second about 6 to 11 cycle PCR used barcoded and J-beta primers. MiXCR, applied by TCRdb to the 5' RACE reads, yields one record per CDR3 protein. The data contain some 750,000 distinct CDR3 sequences, 22% of them singletons. Sequences were obtained from blood. The receptors stem from a man between 70 and 80 years old in good health.

This clonotype was observed a handful of times. The rearrangement links TRBV20-1 to TRBJ1-2; tentative D call: TRBD1 (5 bases). The CDR3 consists of 13 residues. V was shortened by 6 bases and J by 1 base, with 12 bases between the two germline ends. In germline, CDR1 is DFQATT, CDR2 SNEGSKA (reference sequence). Here the CDR3 DNA reads TGCAGTGCCGCGGACCAGGGTAACTATGGCTACACCTTC. Translation gives CSAADQGNYGYTF.

The chain links TRBV4-3 to TRBJ2-2; D not certain. V shed 0 bases and J shed 6 bases, with 11 bases lying between them. This CDR3 has 15 amino acids. Germline V gives CDR1 LGHNA, CDR2 YSLEER. For the CDR3, the DNA is TGCGCCAGCAGCCAAGATTCGGCCCTGCCCGGGGAGCTGTTTTTT. It encodes CASSQDSALPGELFF.

This chain joins TRBV4-2 and TRBJ2-3; the match to TRBD2 covers 10 bases. The germline gives CDR1 LGHNA, CDR2 YNFKEQ. Trimming cost V 2 bases and J 4 bases; bases outside gene matches: 3. This CDR3 contains 15 residues. CDR3: CASSQRLAGPDTQYF. DNA for the CDR3: TGTGCCAGCAGCCAACGACTAGCGGGCCCAGATACGCAGTATTTT.

The J gene is TRBJ1-1, the V gene TRBV7-2; D is perhaps TRBD1 (5 bases). Germline CDR1 reads SGHTA; CDR2 reads FQGNSA. Trimming took off 5 bases at V and 5 bases at J, with 12 bases between the two ends. This CDR3 has 13 amino acids. In nucleotides, the CDR3 is TGTGCCAGCAGCGAGGGGTATAAAACTGAAGCTTTCTTT. It specifies CASSEGYKTEAFF.

The table lists this clonotype with a few counts. The rearrangement joins TRBV6-5 to TRBJ2-7, with 7 bases that match TRBD2. CDR3 length: 16 amino acids. The J segment lost 0 bases and the V segment lost 0 bases, leaving 5 bases of the junction unmatched. Looked up from germline, CDR1 is MNHEY and CDR2 is SVGAGI. CDR3 in amino acids: CASSYSTSFGSYEQYF. In DNA form, the CDR3 reads TGTGCCAGCAGTTACTCGACTAGCTTTGGCTCCTACGAGCAGTACTTC.